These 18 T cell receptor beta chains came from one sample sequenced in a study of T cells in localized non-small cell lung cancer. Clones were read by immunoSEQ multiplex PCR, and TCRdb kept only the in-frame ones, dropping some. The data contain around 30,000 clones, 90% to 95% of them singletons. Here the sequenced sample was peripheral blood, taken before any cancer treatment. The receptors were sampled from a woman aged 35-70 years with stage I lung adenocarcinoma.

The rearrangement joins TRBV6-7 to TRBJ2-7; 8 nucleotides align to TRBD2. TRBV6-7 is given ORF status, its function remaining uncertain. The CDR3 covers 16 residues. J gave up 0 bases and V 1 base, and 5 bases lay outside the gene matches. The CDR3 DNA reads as TGTGCCAGCAGTTACTTTAGCGGGGTGAGCTCCTACGAGCAGTACTTC. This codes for CASSYFSGVSSYEQYF.

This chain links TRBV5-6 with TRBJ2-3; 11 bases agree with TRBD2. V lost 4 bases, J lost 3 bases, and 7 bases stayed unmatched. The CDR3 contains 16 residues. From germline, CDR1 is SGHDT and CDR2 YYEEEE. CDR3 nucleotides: TGTGCCAGCAGCCCTACTAGCGGGAGTCAGACAGATACGCAGTATTTT. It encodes CASSPTSGSQTDTQYF.

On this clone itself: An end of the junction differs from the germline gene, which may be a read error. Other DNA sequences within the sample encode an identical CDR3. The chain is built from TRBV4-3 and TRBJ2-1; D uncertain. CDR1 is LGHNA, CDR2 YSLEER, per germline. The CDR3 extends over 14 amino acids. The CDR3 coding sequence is TGCGCCAGCAGCCAAGTAGCACGCATCAATGAGCAATTCTTC. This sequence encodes CASSQVARINEQFF.

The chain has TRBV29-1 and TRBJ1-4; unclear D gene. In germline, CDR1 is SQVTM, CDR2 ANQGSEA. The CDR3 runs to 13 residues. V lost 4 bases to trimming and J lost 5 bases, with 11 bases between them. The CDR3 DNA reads TGCAGCGTTGCGCCCCGAGGGAATGAAAAACTGTTTTTT. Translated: CSVAPRGNEKLFF.

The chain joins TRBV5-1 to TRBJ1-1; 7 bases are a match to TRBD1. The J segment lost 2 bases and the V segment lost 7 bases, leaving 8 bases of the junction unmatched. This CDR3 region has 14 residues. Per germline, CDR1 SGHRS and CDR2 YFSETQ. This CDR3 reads CASSTGTANTEAFF. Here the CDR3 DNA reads TGCGCCAGCTCGACCGGGACAGCCAACACTGAAGCTTTCTTT.

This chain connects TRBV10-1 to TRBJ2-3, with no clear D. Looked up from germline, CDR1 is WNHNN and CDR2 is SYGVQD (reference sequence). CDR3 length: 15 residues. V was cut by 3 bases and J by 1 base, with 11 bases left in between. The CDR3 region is CASSDKRRGTDTQYF. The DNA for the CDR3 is TGCGCCAGCAGTGACAAGAGACGGGGCACAGATACGCAGTATTTT.

The CDR3 loop reads CASSLGGSGPQETQYF. The CDR3 bases are TGCGCCAGCAGCTTGGGGGGCAGTGGCCCACAAGAGACCCAGTACTTC. The chain joins TRBV5-1 to TRBJ2-5; a possible D gene is TRBD1 (5 bases). Germline V gene lookup returns CDR1 SGHRS and CDR2 YFSETQ. CDR3 length: 16 residues. The ends were cut back, 0 bases at V and 2 bases at J, with 14 bases in the middle.

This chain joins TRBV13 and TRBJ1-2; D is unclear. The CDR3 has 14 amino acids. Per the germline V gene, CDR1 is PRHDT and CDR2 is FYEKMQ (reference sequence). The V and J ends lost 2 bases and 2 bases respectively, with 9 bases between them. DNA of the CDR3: TGTGCCAGCAGCTTAAGAGGGATAAACTATGGCTACACCTTC. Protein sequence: CASSLRGINYGYTF.

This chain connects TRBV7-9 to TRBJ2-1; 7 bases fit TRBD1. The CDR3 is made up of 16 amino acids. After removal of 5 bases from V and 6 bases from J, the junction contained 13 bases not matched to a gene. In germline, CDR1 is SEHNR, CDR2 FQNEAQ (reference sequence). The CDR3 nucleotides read TGTGCCAGCAGCCCCCGGGGACAGCTGAGACTCAATGAGCAGTTCTTC. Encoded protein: CASSPRGQLRLNEQFF.

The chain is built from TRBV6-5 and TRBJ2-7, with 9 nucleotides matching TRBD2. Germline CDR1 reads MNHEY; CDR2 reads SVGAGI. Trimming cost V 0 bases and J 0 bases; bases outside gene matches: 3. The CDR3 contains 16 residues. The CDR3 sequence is CASSYSAGGPSYEQYF. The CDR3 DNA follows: TGTGCCAGCAGTTACTCGGCGGGAGGGCCCTCCTACGAGCAGTACTTC.

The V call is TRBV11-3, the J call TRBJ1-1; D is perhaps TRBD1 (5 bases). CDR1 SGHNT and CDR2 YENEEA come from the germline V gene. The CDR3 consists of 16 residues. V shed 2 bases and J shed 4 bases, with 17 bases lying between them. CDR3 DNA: TGTGCCAGCAGCTTACCCGAGACAGCCAGTGGCACTGAAGCTTTCTTT. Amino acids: CASSLPETASGTEAFF.

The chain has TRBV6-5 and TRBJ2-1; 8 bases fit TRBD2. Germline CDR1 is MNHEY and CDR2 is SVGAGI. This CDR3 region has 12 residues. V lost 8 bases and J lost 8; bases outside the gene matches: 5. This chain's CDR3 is CASSGGRDEQFF. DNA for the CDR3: TGTGCCAGCTCGGGGGGGCGTGATGAGCAGTTCTTC.

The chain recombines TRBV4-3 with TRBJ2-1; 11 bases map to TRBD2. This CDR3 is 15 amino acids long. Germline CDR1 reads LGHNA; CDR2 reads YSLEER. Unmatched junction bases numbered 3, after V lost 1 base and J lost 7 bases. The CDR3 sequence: CASSQVAGGRNEQFF. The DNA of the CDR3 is TGCGCCAGCAGCCAAGTAGCGGGGGGGCGAAATGAGCAGTTCTTC.

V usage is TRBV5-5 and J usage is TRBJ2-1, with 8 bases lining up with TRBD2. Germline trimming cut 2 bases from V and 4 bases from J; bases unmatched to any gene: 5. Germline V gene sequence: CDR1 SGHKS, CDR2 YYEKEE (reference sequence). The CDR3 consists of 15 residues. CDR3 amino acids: CASSLRTSQYNEQFF. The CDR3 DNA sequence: TGTGCCAGCAGCTTAAGGACTAGCCAATACAATGAGCAGTTCTTC.

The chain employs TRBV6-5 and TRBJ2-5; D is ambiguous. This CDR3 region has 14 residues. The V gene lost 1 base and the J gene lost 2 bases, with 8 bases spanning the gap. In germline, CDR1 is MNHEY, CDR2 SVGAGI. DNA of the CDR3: TGTGCCAGCAGTTACTGGGGTGGGCAAGAGACCCAGTACTTC. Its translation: CASSYWGGQETQYF.

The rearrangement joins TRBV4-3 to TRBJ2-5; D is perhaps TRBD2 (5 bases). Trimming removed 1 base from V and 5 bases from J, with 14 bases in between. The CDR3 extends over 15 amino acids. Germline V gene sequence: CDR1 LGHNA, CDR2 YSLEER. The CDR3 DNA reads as TGCGCCAGCAGCCAAGCGCTAGCCTCGAGGGAGACCCAGTACTTC. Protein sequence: CASSQALASRETQYF.

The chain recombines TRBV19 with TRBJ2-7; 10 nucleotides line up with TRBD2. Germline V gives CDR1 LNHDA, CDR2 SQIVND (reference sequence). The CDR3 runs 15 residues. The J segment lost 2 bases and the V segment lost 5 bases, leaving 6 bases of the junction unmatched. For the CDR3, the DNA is TGTGCCAGTAGTCCCCGGCTAGCGGGGGCCTACGAGCAGTACTTC. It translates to CASSPRLAGAYEQYF.

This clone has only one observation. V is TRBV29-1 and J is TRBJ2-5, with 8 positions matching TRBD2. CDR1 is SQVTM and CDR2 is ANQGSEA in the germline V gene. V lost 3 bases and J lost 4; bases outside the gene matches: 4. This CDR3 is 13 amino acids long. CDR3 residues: CSVDRRGGETQYF. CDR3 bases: TGCAGCGTTGACCGCCGGGGGGGAGAGACCCAGTACTTC.